This T cell receptor (beta chain) originates from a study (dated by TCRdb to the mid-2010s). Preparation of the library involved RT-PCR. TCRdb names Illumina MiSeq as the instrument used. TCRdb reprocessed the public reads (quality trimming at Q25 with fastp, clone calling with MiXCR) and kept in-frame beta chains. Rows merge per CDR3 protein into single entries with the most common DNA and genes. The sample table records about 680,000 distinct CDR3 sequences; approximately 15% of these occur just once. Roughly 3.9% of the sample goes to the ten largest clones. With regard to this clonotype: What this receptor recognizes is not known. The record has no base qualities; no much larger clone is one base away.

The germline V gene encodes CDR1 SGHRS and CDR2 YFSETQ. The CDR3 holds 15 amino acids from the cysteine to the phenylalanine. Of all the DNA, just the CDR3 is kept, 45 bases in frame from base 1. Between the V and J ends, shortened by 7 bases and 3 bases respectively, the junction contains 20 bases. The source is a female donor in good health, serving as a healthy control. Here the chain combines TRBV5-1 and TRBJ2-7; the D region possibly corresponds to TRBD2 (6 bases align). The sequenced sample consisted of memory CD4+ T cells from blood. The DNA is as follows: TGCGCCAGCCGAGTGGGGGGAGGCCACAACTACGAGCAGTACTTC. Translated, it gives CASRVGGGHNYEQYF.